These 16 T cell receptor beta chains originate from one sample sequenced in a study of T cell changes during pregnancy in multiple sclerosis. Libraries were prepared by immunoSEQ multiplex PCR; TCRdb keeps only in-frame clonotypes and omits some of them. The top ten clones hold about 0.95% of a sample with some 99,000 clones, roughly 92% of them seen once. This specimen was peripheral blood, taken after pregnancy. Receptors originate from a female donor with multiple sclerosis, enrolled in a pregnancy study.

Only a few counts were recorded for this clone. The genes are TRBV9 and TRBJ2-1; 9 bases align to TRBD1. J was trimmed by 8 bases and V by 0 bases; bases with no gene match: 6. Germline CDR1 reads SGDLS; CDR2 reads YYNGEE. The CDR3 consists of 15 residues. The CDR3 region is CASSVEGQGYDEQFF. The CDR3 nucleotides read TGTGCCAGCAGCGTAGAAGGACAGGGGTACGATGAGCAGTTCTTC. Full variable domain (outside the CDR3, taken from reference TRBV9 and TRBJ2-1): DSGVTQTPKHLITATGQRVTLRCSPRSGDLSVYWYQQSLDQGLQFLIQYYNGEERAKGNILERFSAQQFPDLHSELNLSSLELGDSALYFCASSVEGQGYDEQFFGPGTRLTVL.

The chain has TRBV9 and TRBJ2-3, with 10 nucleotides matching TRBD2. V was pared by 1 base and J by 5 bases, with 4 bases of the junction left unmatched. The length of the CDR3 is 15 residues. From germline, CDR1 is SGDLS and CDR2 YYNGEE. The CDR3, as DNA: TGTGCCAGCAGCGTATTAGCGGGAGGTGGAGATACGCAGTATTTT. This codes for CASSVLAGGGDTQYF. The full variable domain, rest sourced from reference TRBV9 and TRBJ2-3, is DSGVTQTPKHLITATGQRVTLRCSPRSGDLSVYWYQQSLDQGLQFLIQYYNGEERAKGNILERFSAQQFPDLHSELNLSSLELGDSALYFCASSVLAGGGDTQYFGPGTRLTVL.

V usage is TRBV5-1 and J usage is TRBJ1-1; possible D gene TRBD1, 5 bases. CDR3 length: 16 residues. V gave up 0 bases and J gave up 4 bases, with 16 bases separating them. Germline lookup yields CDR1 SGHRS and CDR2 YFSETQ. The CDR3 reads CASSLGGIGGTTEAFF. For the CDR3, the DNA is TGCGCCAGCAGCTTGGGAGGGATCGGGGGTACCACTGAAGCTTTCTTT.

DNA for the CDR3: TGTGCCAGCAGCTGGACAGGGAACTATGGCTACACCTTC. The encoded protein is CASSWTGNYGYTF. This chain uses TRBV7-2 with TRBJ1-2; 8 nucleotides agree with TRBD1. CDR3 length: 13 amino acids. Germline loops: CDR1 SGHTA, CDR2 FQGNSA. The J segment lost 2 bases and the V segment lost 4 bases, leaving 0 bases of the junction unmatched.

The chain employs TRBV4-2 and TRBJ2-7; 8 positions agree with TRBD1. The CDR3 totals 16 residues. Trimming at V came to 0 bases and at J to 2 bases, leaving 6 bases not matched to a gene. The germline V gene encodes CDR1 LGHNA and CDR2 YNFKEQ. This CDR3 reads CASSQEVTGVAYEQYF. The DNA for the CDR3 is TGTGCCAGCAGCCAAGAAGTGACAGGGGTAGCCTACGAGCAGTACTTC.

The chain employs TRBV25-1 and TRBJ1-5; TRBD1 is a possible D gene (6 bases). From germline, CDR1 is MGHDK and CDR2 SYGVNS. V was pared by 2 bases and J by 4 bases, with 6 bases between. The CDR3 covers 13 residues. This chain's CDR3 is CASSETGNQPQHF. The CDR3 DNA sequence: TGTGCCAGCAGTGAAACAGGGAATCAGCCCCAGCATTTT.

The chain's CDR3 is CASSLGLAGNEQFF. For the CDR3, the DNA is TGTGCCAGCAGCCTGGGACTAGCGGGGAATGAGCAGTTCTTC. The chain employs TRBV6-4 and TRBJ2-1; TRBD2 aligns across 13 bases. V lost 6 bases to trimming and J lost 7 bases; unmatched junction nucleotides: 3. The CDR3 length is 14 residues. The germline gives CDR1 MRHNA, CDR2 SNTAGT.

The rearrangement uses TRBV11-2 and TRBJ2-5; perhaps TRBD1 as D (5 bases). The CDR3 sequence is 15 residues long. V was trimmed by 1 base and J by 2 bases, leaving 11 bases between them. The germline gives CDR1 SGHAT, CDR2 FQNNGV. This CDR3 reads CASSLGPGLQETQYF. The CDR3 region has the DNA TGTGCCAGCAGCTTAGGCCCAGGGCTTCAAGAGACCCAGTACTTC.

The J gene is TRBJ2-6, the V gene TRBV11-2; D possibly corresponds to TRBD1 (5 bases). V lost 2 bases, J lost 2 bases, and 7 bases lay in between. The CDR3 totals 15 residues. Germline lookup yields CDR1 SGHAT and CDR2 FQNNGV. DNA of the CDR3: TGTGCCAGCAGCTTACAGGGTCCTGGGGCCAACGTCCTGACTTTC. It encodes CASSLQGPGANVLTF.

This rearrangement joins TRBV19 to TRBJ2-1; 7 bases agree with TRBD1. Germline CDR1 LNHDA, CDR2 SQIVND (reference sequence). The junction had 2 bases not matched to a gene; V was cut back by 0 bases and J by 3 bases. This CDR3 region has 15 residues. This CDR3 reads CASSIDNRGYNEQFF. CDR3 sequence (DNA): TGTGCCAGTAGTATAGATAACAGGGGCTACAATGAGCAGTTCTTC.

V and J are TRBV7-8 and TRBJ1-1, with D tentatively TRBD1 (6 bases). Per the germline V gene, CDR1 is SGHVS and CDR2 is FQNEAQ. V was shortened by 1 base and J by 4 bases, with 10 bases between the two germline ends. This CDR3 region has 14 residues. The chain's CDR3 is CASSLERGTTEAFF. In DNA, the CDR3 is TGTGCCAGCAGCTTAGAAAGGGGGACCACTGAAGCTTTCTTT.

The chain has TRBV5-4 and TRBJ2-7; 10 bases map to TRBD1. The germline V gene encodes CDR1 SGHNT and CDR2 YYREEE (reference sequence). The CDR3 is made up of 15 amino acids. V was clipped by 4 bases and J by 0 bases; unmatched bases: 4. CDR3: CASSNDRGPSYEQYF. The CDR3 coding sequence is TGTGCCAGCAGCAATGACAGGGGGCCCTCCTACGAGCAGTACTTC.

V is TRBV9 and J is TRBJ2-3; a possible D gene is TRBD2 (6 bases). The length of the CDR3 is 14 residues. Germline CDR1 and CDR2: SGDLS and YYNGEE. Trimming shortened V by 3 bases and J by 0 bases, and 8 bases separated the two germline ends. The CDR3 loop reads CASSDGGSTDTQYF. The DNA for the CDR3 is TGTGCCAGCAGCGACGGGGGTAGCACAGATACGCAGTATTTT.

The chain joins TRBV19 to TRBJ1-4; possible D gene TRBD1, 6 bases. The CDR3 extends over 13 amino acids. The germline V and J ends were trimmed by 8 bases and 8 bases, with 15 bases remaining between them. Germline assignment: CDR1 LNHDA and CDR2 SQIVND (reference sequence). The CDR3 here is CASADRSQEKLFF. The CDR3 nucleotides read TGTGCCAGTGCCGACAGGTCCCAGGAAAAACTGTTTTTT.

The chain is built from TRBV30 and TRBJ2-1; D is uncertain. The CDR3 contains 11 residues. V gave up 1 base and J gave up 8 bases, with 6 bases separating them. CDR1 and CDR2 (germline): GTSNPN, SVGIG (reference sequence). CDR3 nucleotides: TGTGCCTGGAGTGGAGCCGATGAGCAGTTCTTC. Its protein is CAWSGADEQFF.

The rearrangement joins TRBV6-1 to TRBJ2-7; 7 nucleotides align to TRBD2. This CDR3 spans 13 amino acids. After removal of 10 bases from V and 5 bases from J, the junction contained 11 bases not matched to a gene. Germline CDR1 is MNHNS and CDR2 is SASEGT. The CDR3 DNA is TGTGCCACCGTAAGGACTAGGCGAGACGAGCAGTACTTC. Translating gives CATVRTRRDEQYF.